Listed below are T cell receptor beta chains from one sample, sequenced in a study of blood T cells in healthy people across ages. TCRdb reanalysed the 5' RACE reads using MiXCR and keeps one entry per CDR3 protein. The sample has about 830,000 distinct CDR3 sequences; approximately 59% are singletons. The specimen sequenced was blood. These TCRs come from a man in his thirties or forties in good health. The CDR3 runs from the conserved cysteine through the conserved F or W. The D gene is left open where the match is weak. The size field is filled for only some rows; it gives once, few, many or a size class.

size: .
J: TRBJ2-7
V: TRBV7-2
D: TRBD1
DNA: TGTGCCAGCAGAAACGGACAGGGGTTCTACGAGCAGTACTTC
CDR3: CASRNGQGFYEQYF

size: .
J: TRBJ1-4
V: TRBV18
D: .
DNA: TGTGCCAGCTCACCTGATGGACCTACCAGTACTAATGAAAAACTGTTTTTT
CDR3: CASSPDGPTSTNEKLFF

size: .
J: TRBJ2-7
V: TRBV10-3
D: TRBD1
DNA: TGTGCCATCAGTGAGCAGGGGGCCCCCTACGAGCAGTACTTC
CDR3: CAISEQGAPYEQYF

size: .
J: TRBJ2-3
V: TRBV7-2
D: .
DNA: TGTGCCAGCAGCTTAGTTCACCAGGGGATGGCCGCAGATACGCAGTATTTT
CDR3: CASSLVHQGMAADTQYF

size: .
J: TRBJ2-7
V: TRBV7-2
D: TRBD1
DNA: TGTGCCAGCAGCGTCAGGGGGCGTGAGCAGTACTTC
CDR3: CASSVRGREQYF

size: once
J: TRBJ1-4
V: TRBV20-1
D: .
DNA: TGCAGTGCTAGCGCCGGGTCCCTAGGGGCAACTAATGAAAAACTGTTTTTT
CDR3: CSASAGSLGATNEKLFF

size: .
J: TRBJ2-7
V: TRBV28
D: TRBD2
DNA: TGTGCCAGCAGTCCCCAATTAGCGGGGGTGACCTACGAGCAGTACTTC
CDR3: CASSPQLAGVTYEQYF

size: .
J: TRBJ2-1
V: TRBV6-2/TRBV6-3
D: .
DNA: TGTGCCAGCAGTTACCCTGGACTACGCGGAAACAATGAGCAGTTCTTC
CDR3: CASSYPGLRGNNEQFF

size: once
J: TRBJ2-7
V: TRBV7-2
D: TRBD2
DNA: TGTGCCAGCAGTTTAGATGTTAGCGGGGGGTCTGACTCCCACGAGCAGTACTTC
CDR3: CASSLDVSGGSDSHEQYF

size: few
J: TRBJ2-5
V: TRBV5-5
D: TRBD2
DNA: TGTGCCGGGGGGGGAGGTCAAGAGACCCAGTACTTC
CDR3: CAGGGGQETQYF

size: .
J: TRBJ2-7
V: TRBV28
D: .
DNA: TGTGCCAGCAGCCCGGGGCCTTTCTCCTACGAGCAGTACTTC
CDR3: CASSPGPFSYEQYF

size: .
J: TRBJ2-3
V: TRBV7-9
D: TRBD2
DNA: TGTGCCAGCAGCTTTCCGGGGGGGACTAGCACAGATACGCAGTATTTT
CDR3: CASSFPGGTSTDTQYF

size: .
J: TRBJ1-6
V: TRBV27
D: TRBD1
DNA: TGTGCCAGCAGTTTCACGACAGGGGTGACTTCACCCCTCCACTTT
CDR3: CASSFTTGVTSPLHF

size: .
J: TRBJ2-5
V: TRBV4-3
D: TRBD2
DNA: TGCGCCAGCAGCCAAGAACTAGGGACTAGCGGGGAGGAGGAGACCCAGTACTTC
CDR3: CASSQELGTSGEEETQYF

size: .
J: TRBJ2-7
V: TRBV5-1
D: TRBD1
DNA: TGCGCCAGCAGCTTGGGGACAGGGGCAGGGGGCAGTACCGAGCAGTACTTC
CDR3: CASSLGTGAGGSTEQYF

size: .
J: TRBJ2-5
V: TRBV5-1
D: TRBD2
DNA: TGCGCCAGCTACCGGGGCGGGGGGACGTACCAAGAGACCCAGTACTTC
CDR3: CASYRGGGTYQETQYF

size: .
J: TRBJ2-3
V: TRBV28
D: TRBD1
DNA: TGTGCCAGCAGTTTCATCCAGGGGGCGTCAGATACGCAGTATTTT
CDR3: CASSFIQGASDTQYF

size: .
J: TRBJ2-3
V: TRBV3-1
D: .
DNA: TGTGCCAGCAGCCAAGTCGGCCTCCTCGGGGATACGCAGTATTTT
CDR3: CASSQVGLLGDTQYF